This T cell receptor beta chain was captured by sequencing in a study of blood T cell repertoires in COVID-19. Overall study: COVID-19 samples from acute and convalescent phases originated in the United States, Italy and Spain. Nucleic acid was either cDNA or gDNA, and it came from T cells, B-cell-depleted T cells, or PBMCs.

As processed by the authors: The assay estimated nucleated cells by amplifying reference gene primers. Measured with immunoSEQ multiplex PCR; TCRdb has only the in-frame clones, and not every one. The V and J calls and clone size come from that table; D and trimming were worked out from the DNA. The sample consists of about 110,000 clones, around 64% of them appearing once. The CDR3 has 18 amino acids. The germline gives CDR1 WNHNN, CDR2 SYGVQD (reference sequence). Trimming removed 0 bases at V and 5 bases at J, with 20 bases between. The chain combines TRBV10-1 with TRBJ2-1, with no clear D. The clonotype comes from a woman aged 40 to 49 with acute or convalescent COVID-19. The sample comprised peripheral blood. The CDR3 bases are TGCGCCAGCAGTGAGTCGCGTGCGCGTACCCGTCGAGACAATGAGCAGTTCTTC. It is translated as CASSESRARTRRDNEQFF.